This entry is about one TCR beta chain. The antigen is unknown. This record comes from a study of shared clonotypes between healthy human individuals. The CDR3 totals 15 residues. CDR1 is SGDLS and CDR2 is YYNGEE in the germline V gene. V lost 3 bases, J lost 4 bases, and 15 bases lay in between. TCRdb's copy holds only in-frame clones and misses some; the assay was immunoSEQ multiplex PCR. The data contain 800,000 to 1,200,000 clones, roughly 74% of them singletons. Study outcomes and limitations: Generally, naive subsets (rather than memory subsets) showed larger estimated richness.

This chain links TRBV9 with TRBJ2-3; D is ambiguous. The sequence came from a man aged 18-30 years in good health. Some clones in this sample may be carry-over from other donors' samples. What was sequenced was memory CD4+ T cells from PBMCs. The subset denotes: CD45RA-negative fraction. The CDR3 nucleotides read TGTGCCAGCAGCGGCCAGAGTGTTCAGGCAGATACGCAGTATTTT. It translates to CASSGQSVQADTQYF.